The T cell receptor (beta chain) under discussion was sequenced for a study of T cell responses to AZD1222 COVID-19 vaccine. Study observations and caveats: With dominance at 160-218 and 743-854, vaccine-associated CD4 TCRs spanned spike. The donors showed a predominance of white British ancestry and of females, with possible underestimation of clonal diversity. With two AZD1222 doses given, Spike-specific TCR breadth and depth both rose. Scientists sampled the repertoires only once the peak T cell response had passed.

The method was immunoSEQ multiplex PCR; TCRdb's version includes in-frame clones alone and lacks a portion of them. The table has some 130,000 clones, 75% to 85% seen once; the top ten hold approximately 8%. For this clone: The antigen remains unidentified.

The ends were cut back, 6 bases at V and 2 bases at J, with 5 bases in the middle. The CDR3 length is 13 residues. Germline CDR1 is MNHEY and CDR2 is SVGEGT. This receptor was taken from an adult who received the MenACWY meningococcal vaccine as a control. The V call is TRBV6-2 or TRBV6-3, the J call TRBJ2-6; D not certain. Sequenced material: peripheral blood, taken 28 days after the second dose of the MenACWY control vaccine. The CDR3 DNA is TGTGCCAGCAGCCAGGCTGGGGCCAACGTCCTGACTTTC. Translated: CASSQAGANVLTF.